This T cell receptor beta chain was identified in a study of T cells in Graves' hyperthyroidism and ophthalmopathy. What was amplified from RNA transcripts were TCR beta CDR3 regions. The HTBI primer set was used in a first-round RT-PCR of the TCR CDR3. TCRdb analysed the multiplex PCR reads with MiXCR anew, one entry per CDR3 protein. The data show 500,000 to 550,000 distinct CDR3 sequences, approximately 20% seen once. V lost 5 bases and J lost 10; bases outside the gene matches: 8. The CDR3 contains 13 residues. The germline CDR1 and CDR2 sequences are LNHDA and SQIVND (reference sequence). This clonotype has only a few counts.

The chain links TRBV19 to TRBJ2-1; 7 bases are shared with TRBD1. Specimen: blood. The receptor's source is a man aged 40-49 years with Graves' ophthalmopathy. Here the CDR3 reads CASSLQGQREQFF. Written as DNA, the CDR3 is TGTGCCAGTAGTTTACAGGGGCAAAGGGAGCAGTTCTTC.